This record covers a single T cell receptor beta chain. This sample is part of a study of T-cell reconstitution after alpha-beta-depleted transplantation in children. Unique molecular identifiers were used in preparing the TCRbeta library. TCRdb re-analysed the PCR reads in MiXCR, keeping a single row per CDR3 protein. This table has fewer than 250,000 distinct CDR3 sequences, roughly a sixth appearing once. This CDR3 comprises 17 residues. Germline lookup yields CDR1 LGHNA and CDR2 YSLEER. V shed 0 bases and J 3 bases; nucleotides not matched to a gene: 5. The input for sequencing was PBMCs, mostly from graft donor cells, taken 360 days after TCRalphabeta/CD19-depleted stem cell transplant. The TCR was taken from a male patient aged 2-15 years who had a stem cell transplant for acute lymphoblastic leukemia, so the T cells may come from the graft donor. The V call is TRBV4-3, the J call TRBJ2-1; 10 bases align to TRBD2. The CDR3 loop reads CASSQEAGGAFYNEQFF. Here the CDR3 DNA reads TGCGCCAGCAGCCAAGAAGCGGGAGGGGCCTTCTACAATGAGCAGTTCTTC.